This T cell receptor beta chain came from a study of blood T cell repertoires in COVID-19. The method was immunoSEQ multiplex PCR; TCRdb's version includes in-frame clones alone and lacks a portion of them. Among roughly 290,000 clones listed, 90% were seen once. This CDR3 has 19 residues. The chain uses TRBV21-1 and TRBJ1-1. TRBV21-1 is classified as a pseudogene. The TCR comes from a woman aged 18-29 years with acute COVID-19. Sequencing input: PBMCs or T cells enriched from blood (not recorded which). CDR3 nucleotide sequence: TGTGCCAGCAGCCCCCGGGCGGGGGATGGCAACAAGGTGAACACTGAAGCTTTCTTT. It translates to CASSPRAGDGNKVNTEAFF.